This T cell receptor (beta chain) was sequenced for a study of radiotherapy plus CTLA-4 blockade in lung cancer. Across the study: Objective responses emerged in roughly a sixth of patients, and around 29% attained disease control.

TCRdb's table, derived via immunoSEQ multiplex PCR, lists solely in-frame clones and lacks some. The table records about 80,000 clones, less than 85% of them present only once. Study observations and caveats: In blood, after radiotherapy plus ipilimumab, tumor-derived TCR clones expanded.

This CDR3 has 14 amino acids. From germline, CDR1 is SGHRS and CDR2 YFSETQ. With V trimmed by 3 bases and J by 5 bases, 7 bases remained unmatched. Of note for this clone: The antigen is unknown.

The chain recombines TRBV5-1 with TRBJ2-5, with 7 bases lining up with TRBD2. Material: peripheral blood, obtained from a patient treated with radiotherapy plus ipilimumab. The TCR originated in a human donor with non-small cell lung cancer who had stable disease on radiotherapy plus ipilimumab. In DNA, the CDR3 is TGCGCCAGCAGCTCCCGATGGGGGGGGGAGACCCAGTACTTC. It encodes CASSSRWGGETQYF.